One and the same sample provided the 29 T cell receptor beta chains below, sequenced in a study of T cells after yellow fever vaccination. TCRdb reprocessed the 5' RACE reads with MiXCR, giving one entry per CDR3 protein. The repertoire holds about 50,000 distinct CDR3 sequences, with 7.4% as singletons. The sample in question was CD8+ T cells sorted from PBMCs, obtained roughly 14 days after the first yellow fever vaccination. These TCRs come from a man younger than 30 who received the YFV17D yellow fever vaccine.

This clonotype has a handful of counts. The V and J genes are TRBV5-1 and TRBJ2-7; 8 bases line up with TRBD1. The germline CDR1 and CDR2 sequences are SGHRS and YFSETQ. V lost 0 bases to trimming and J lost 3 bases; unmatched junction nucleotides: 8. The CDR3 runs to 16 residues. The CDR3 nucleotides are TGCGCCAGCAGCTTGGGAGGACAGGGCCCTCTCTACGAGCAGTACTTC. It yields the protein CASSLGGQGPLYEQYF.

This clonotype has more than one count but fewer than ten. The V call is TRBV27, the J call TRBJ2-2, with D unresolved. Germline V gene lookup returns CDR1 MNHEY and CDR2 SMNVEV (reference sequence). The CDR3 loop spans 12 amino acids. V lost 8 bases, J lost 6 bases, and 10 bases lay in between. This chain's CDR3 is CASDKQPGELFF. In DNA form, the CDR3 reads TGTGCCAGCGACAAACAGCCCGGGGAGCTGTTTTTT.

A few counts support this clonotype. The gene calls are TRBV19 and TRBJ1-1; 11 bases fit TRBD1. The CDR3 consists of 14 residues. The germline CDR1 and CDR2 sequences are LNHDA and SQIVND (reference sequence). V was pared by 4 bases and J by 4 bases, with 2 bases of the junction left unmatched. Here the CDR3 reads CASSKGTGGTEAFF. As DNA, the CDR3 is TGTGCCAGTAGTAAGGGGACAGGGGGCACTGAAGCTTTCTTT.

At least ten counts were recorded for this clonotype. The chain couples TRBV15 to TRBJ1-3; D is uncertain. Between the trimmed V and J ends, which lost 4 bases and 0 bases, there was a span of 10 bases. The length of the CDR3 is 15 residues. Germline V gene sequence: CDR1 LNHNV, CDR2 YYDKDF (reference sequence). DNA of the CDR3: TGTGCCACCAGCACGAAAAGAAACTCTGGAAACACCATATATTTT. Translating gives CATSTKRNSGNTIYF.

This clonotype was observed at least ten times. Here the CDR3 reads CSVPQIAGGAGIQYF. In nucleotides, the CDR3 is TGCAGCGTTCCCCAAATAGCGGGGGGGGCAGGGATTCAGTACTTC. The chain carries TRBV29-1 and TRBJ2-4; 11 bases fit TRBD2. The length of the CDR3 is 15 residues. Trimming took 5 bases from V and 10 from J; bases not matched to a gene: 13. Germline V gene lookup returns CDR1 SQVTM and CDR2 ANQGSEA.

Only a few counts were recorded for this clonotype. The chain employs TRBV7-8 and TRBJ1-1, with TRBD1 as a possible D gene (5 bases). The CDR3 contains 13 residues. The V end was cut by 6 bases, the J end by 4 bases, with 12 bases between. Germline lookup yields CDR1 SGHVS and CDR2 FQNEAQ. For the CDR3, the DNA is TGTGCCAGCAGGGCCAGGGTGAGCACTGAAGCTTTCTTT. Translated: CASRARVSTEAFF.

The sample holds many counts of this clonotype. The CDR3 region is CASSLGVTYTDTQYF. The CDR3 nucleotides are TGTGCCAGCAGCTTAGGAGTCACCTACACAGATACGCAGTATTTT. The chain employs TRBV7-2 and TRBJ2-3, with D uncertain. The ends were cut back, 1 base at V and 2 bases at J, with 10 bases in the middle. The CDR3 consists of 15 residues. The V gene's germline CDR1 is SGHTA and CDR2 FQGNSA.

This clonotype appeared a few times. V gene TRBV7-3 combines with J gene TRBJ2-6; perhaps D is TRBD1 or TRBD2 (6 bases each). The CDR3 loop spans 17 amino acids. Germline V gene lookup returns CDR1 SGHTA and CDR2 FQGTGA. Trimming removed 1 base from V and 2 bases from J, with 12 bases in between. CDR3 sequence (DNA): TGTGCCAGCAGCTTAATCACGGGGGCCACTGGGGCCAACGTCCTGACTTTC. Its translation is CASSLITGATGANVLTF.

This clonotype has at least ten counts. The chain couples TRBV10-2 to TRBJ2-6; tentatively, D is TRBD2 (6 bases). V lost 3 bases and J 3 bases, leaving 12 bases between the germline ends. CDR3 length equals 16 residues. Germline assignment: CDR1 WSHSY and CDR2 SAAADI. DNA for the CDR3: TGCGCCAGCAGTGAACCGGGAGTAGATGGGGCCAACGTCCTGACTTTC. Its protein is CASSEPGVDGANVLTF.

This clonotype was counted ten times or more. V gene TRBV28 combines with J gene TRBJ2-4, with no clear D. Per germline, CDR1 MDHEN and CDR2 SYDVKM. Trimming removed 6 bases from V and 0 bases from J, with 12 bases in between. The CDR3 is 15 residues long. The CDR3 nucleotides are TGTGCCAGCAGAAGGTTATCCCTAGCCAAAAACATTCAGTACTTC. Its translation is CASRRLSLAKNIQYF.

This clonotype was counted at least ten times. J is TRBJ2-7 and V is TRBV29-1, with D perhaps matching TRBD1 (9 bases). The CDR3 runs to 14 residues. Germline V gene data show CDR1 as SQVTM and CDR2 as ANQGSEA. V was clipped by 2 bases and J by 5 bases, with 16 bases between them. The CDR3 bases are TGCAGCGTTGAATTAGCGGGGACAGGGAACGAGCAGTACTTC. Translating it yields CSVELAGTGNEQYF.

Many counts were recorded for this clonotype. The gene calls are TRBV5-1 and TRBJ2-1; either TRBD1 or TRBD2 may fit D (5 bases each). The CDR3 consists of 15 residues. V lost 4 bases and J lost 0, with 11 bases in between. CDR1 and CDR2 from the germline V gene are SGHRS and YFSETQ. The CDR3 DNA reads TGCGCCAGCAGCCCGGGACGGAGCTCCTACAATGAGCAGTTCTTC. Its translation is CASSPGRSSYNEQFF.

This clonotype was recorded at least ten times. The rearrangement links TRBV15 to TRBJ2-2, with D hard to call. CDR1 and CDR2 (germline): LNHNV, YYDKDF (reference sequence). Trimming removed 5 bases from V and 7 bases from J, with 17 bases in between. The length of the CDR3 is 15 residues. CDR3 sequence (DNA): TGTGCCACCAGCCGCGGAGTGGTGTTGAACGGGGAGCTGTTTTTT. Its translation: CATSRGVVLNGELFF.

CDR3 loop: CASSPLTSGGWSYEQYF. The CDR3 DNA follows: TGTGCCAGCAGCCCCCTTACTAGCGGGGGCTGGTCCTACGAGCAGTACTTC. This chain uses TRBV7-9 with TRBJ2-7, with TRBD2 identical over 11 bases. The CDR3 is made up of 17 amino acids. Germline V gene sequence: CDR1 SEHNR, CDR2 FQNEAQ (reference sequence). V trimming: 5 bases; J trimming: 1 base; junction bases outside the gene matches: 10.

The table lists this clonotype with many counts. This chain connects TRBV6-2 or TRBV6-3 to TRBJ2-7; possibly TRBD1 for D (6 bases). Trimming shortened V by 8 bases and J by 3 bases, and 17 bases separated the two germline ends. CDR1 and CDR2 from the germline V gene are MNHEY and SVGEGT. The CDR3 loop spans 14 amino acids. The CDR3 loop reads CASSRTVEFYEQYV. The CDR3 DNA follows: TGTGCCAGCTCCCGGACAGTAGAATTCTACGAGCAGTACGTC.

This clonotype was observed many times. The chain uses TRBV15 and TRBJ2-7, with D maybe TRBD2 (7 bases). V was clipped by 6 bases and J by 1 base, with 10 bases between them. This CDR3 contains 13 residues. Germline V gives CDR1 LNHNV, CDR2 YYDKDF (reference sequence). The DNA of the CDR3 is TGTGCCACCAGAGAGGGGGGGTCCTACGAGCAGTACGTC. This encodes CATREGGSYEQYV.

This clonotype has a count of ten or more. V and J are TRBV5-5 and TRBJ2-1; D ambiguous. The CDR3 has 14 amino acids. Germline CDR1 is SGHKS and CDR2 is YYEKEE (reference sequence). V was clipped by 0 bases and J by 1 base, with 5 bases between them. The CDR3 is CASSLGESYNEQFF. In DNA form, the CDR3 reads TGTGCCAGCAGCTTGGGAGAGTCCTACAATGAGCAGTTCTTC.

Remarks on this clonotype: This may arise from a read error, as a much more abundant clone is one base away. The V and J genes are TRBV4-3 and TRBJ2-1; D remains ambiguous. The CDR3 extends over 16 amino acids. Trimming removed 0 bases at V and 0 bases at J, with 9 bases between. Germline V gene lookup returns CDR1 LGHNA and CDR2 YSLEER. CDR3 nucleotide sequence: TGCGCCAGCAGCCAAGAGCCCATAAGCTCCTACAATGAGCAGTTCTTC. This translates into CASSQEPISSYNEQFF.

This clonotype was detected ten times or more. The chain employs TRBV7-9 and TRBJ1-6; D ambiguous. The germline V and J ends were trimmed by 1 base and 7 bases, with 8 bases remaining between them. Germline V lookup: CDR1 SEHNR, CDR2 FQNEAQ (reference sequence). The CDR3 runs to 14 residues. CDR3 coding DNA: TGTGCCAGCAGCTTAGTCCTAAGGAATTCACCCCTCCACTTT. Translated: CASSLVLRNSPLHF.

This clonotype was seen at least ten times. This chain's CDR3 is CASRDTEAFF. In nucleotides, the CDR3 is TGTGCCAGCAGGGACACTGAAGCTTTCTTT. The chain has TRBV3-1 and TRBJ1-1; D not resolved. V dropped 6 bases and J dropped 3 bases, with 2 bases sitting between them. The CDR3 loop spans 10 amino acids. The germline V gene has CDR1 LGHDT and CDR2 YNNKEL (reference sequence).

The table lists this clonotype with many counts. The V call is TRBV7-9, the J call TRBJ2-1; 10 bases fit TRBD1. V lost 5 bases, J lost 4 bases, and 8 bases stayed unmatched. This CDR3 has 16 residues. Germline V gene data show CDR1 as SEHNR and CDR2 as FQNEAQ (reference sequence). CDR3 residues: CASSHTTGGWYNEQFF. As DNA, the CDR3 is TGTGCCAGCAGCCACACGACAGGGGGCTGGTACAATGAGCAGTTCTTC.

This clonotype was found many times. The V and J genes are TRBV12-3 or TRBV12-4 and TRBJ1-2; D gene uncertain. The CDR3 loop spans 13 amino acids. Trimming stripped 4 bases from V and 8 bases from J, with 14 bases between. The CDR3 loop is CASSSGPPWGYTF. The DNA for the CDR3 is TGTGCCAGCAGTTCTGGGCCACCTTGGGGCTACACCTTC.

This clonotype was found many times. The rearrangement uses TRBV18 and TRBJ2-3, with 7 positions matching TRBD2. The CDR3 runs to 15 residues. CDR1 KGHSH and CDR2 LQKENI come from the germline V gene. The J segment lost 0 bases and the V segment lost 2 bases, leaving 2 bases of the junction unmatched. The CDR3 DNA follows: TGTGCCAGCTCACCAACAGCGGGGAGCACAGATACGCAGTATTTT. Encoded protein: CASSPTAGSTDTQYF.

This clonotype was seen more than once but under ten times. V and J are TRBV4-3 and TRBJ1-2, with 7 bases that match TRBD1. The CDR3 covers 15 residues. The germline gives CDR1 LGHNA, CDR2 YSLEER. J lost 6 bases, V lost 0 bases, and 7 bases had no gene match. The CDR3 coding sequence is TGCGCCAGCAGCCAAGATCGAGGGGGCGGAAATGGCTACACCTTC. This codes for CASSQDRGGGNGYTF.

This clonotype was picked up many times. The chain recombines TRBV3-1 with TRBJ2-7; no clear D. Germline loops: CDR1 LGHDT, CDR2 YNNKEL (reference sequence). Trimming shortened V by 2 bases and J by 3 bases, and 11 bases separated the two germline ends. CDR3 length: 14 amino acids. CDR3 sequence (DNA): TGTGCCAGCAGCCAAACTCACAGTTACTACGAGCAGTACTTC. This translates into CASSQTHSYYEQYF.

As regards this clonotype: Since a much larger clone is just one base distant, this may be a read error. V and J are TRBV28 and TRBJ2-5; D ambiguous. CDR3 length: 14 residues. Per germline, CDR1 MDHEN and CDR2 SYDVKM. V was cut by 5 bases and J by 2 bases, with 12 bases left in between. CDR3 in DNA: TGTGCCAGCAGTAAACGACCGGAACAAGAGACCCAGTACTTC. Translated, it gives CASSKRPEQETQYF.

Ten or more counts support this clonotype. The chain has TRBV16 and TRBJ2-7, with D perhaps TRBD1 (6 bases). Germline loops: CDR1 KGHSY, CDR2 FQNENV. V was cut by 4 bases and J by 0 bases, with 13 bases left in between. The CDR3 covers 15 residues. CDR3 residues: CASSRNQGNSYEQYF. The CDR3 region has the DNA TGTGCCAGCAGCCGTAATCAGGGGAACTCCTACGAGCAGTACTTC.

In regard to this clonotype: A much larger clonotype is one base distant, so this may be a read error. Given the absence of the conserved phenylalanine or tryptophan at the CDR3 end, a read error is likely. This chain uses TRBV7-9 with TRBJ1-1; D is undetermined. The V gene lost 8 bases and the J gene lost 6 bases, with 13 bases spanning the gap. The germline V gene encodes CDR1 SEHNR and CDR2 FQNEAQ (reference sequence). The length of the CDR3 is 12 residues. The CDR3 here is CASEGSSPEAFS. The CDR3 nucleotides are TGTGCCAGCGAAGGGTCGAGTCCTGAAGCTTTCTCT.

Ten or more counts support this clonotype. The rearrangement links TRBV6-1 to TRBJ2-2, with D perhaps TRBD2 (5 bases). Germline V gene lookup returns CDR1 MNHNS and CDR2 SASEGT. The CDR3 is 13 amino acids. Deletions cut 6 bases from V and 6 bases from J, with 11 bases between. The CDR3 is CASSPSGAGELFF. The CDR3 DNA sequence: TGTGCCAGCAGCCCTTCCGGGGCCGGGGAGCTGTTTTTT.